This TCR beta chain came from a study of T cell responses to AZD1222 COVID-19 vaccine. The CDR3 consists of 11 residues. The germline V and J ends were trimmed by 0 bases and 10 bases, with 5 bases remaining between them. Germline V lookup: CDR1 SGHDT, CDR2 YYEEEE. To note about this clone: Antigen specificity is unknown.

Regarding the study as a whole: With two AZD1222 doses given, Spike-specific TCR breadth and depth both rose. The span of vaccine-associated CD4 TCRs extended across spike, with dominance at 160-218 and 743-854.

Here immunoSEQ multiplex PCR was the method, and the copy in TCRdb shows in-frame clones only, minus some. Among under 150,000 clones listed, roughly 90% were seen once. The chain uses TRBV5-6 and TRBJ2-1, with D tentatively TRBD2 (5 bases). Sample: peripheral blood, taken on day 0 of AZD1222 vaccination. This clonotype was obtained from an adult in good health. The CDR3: CASSLEREQFF. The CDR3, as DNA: TGTGCCAGCAGCTTGGAGCGGGAGCAGTTCTTC.